The entry below gives a single T cell receptor (beta chain) sequence along with its context. Its target is not known. TCRdb keeps only in-frame clones here, not all; method: immunoSEQ multiplex PCR. The sample contains 9,200 or so clones, approximately 72% of which appear only once. This sample is part of a study of chemoradiotherapy in HPV16-positive cancers. Repeated repertoire sampling spanned the course of chemoradiotherapy. General observations from the study: Non-HPV-specific T cells did not expand in tumors during treatment, whereas candidate HPV-specific clones and E7-related motifs did.

Trimming removed 3 bases at V and 5 bases at J, with 19 bases between. This CDR3 comprises 16 residues. CDR1 and CDR2 (germline): WSHSY, SAAADI. The TCR comes from a human donor with HPV-associated anogenital cancer. The chain links TRBV10-2 to TRBJ1-1, with a tentative D call TRBD1 (5 bases). Sequences were derived from tumor tissue, sampled from a patient who underwent chemoradiotherapy. CDR3 DNA: TGCGCCAGCAGTGACAGAATCGGGGCGGTAGGGACTGAAGCTTTCTTT. Amino acids: CASSDRIGAVGTEAFF.